Included here is one T cell receptor beta chain sequence, with context. This CDR3 is built from 14 residues. The germline CDR1 and CDR2 sequences are SGHDT and YYEEEE. V shed 0 bases and J shed 4 bases, with 8 bases lying between them. Per the original methods: Estimation of nucleated cell counts was performed using reference gene primer amplification. Repertoires were generated with immunoSEQ multiplex PCR, while TCRdb's copy carries only in-frame clones and drops some. V and J calls and clone size are copied from that table; D and trimming were computed from the DNA. This table holds approximately 170,000 clones, approximately 85% found once. The source of the sample is a study of blood T cell repertoires in COVID-19.

Sequencing was carried out using peripheral blood. V and J are TRBV5-6 and TRBJ1-5; D might be TRBD1 (6 bases). The sequence was collected from a man aged 80 or over with COVID-19, enrolled during active disease. The CDR3 loop reads CASSLATGNQPQHF. The CDR3 region has the DNA TGTGCCAGCAGCTTGGCGACAGGTAATCAGCCCCAGCATTTT.